The clone carrying this T cell receptor beta chain was counted a few times. Its antigen is still unknown. This CDR3 contains 19 residues. With V trimmed by 0 bases and J by 5 bases, 17 bases remained unmatched. CDR1 is LNHNV, CDR2 YYDKDF, per germline (reference sequence). These data come from a study of T-cell reconstitution after alpha-beta-depleted transplantation in children. General study results and limits: It was reported that alpha-beta T cells came from several hundred expanded graft clones (about two months after transplant). A year had passed since transplant, and T-cell counts and diversity by then came mostly from newly produced T cells. Some patients' high day-60 TCRbeta diversity was traced to surviving recipient T cells and thymic progenitors.

For TCRbeta, the library was prepared with unique molecular identifiers. One entry per CDR3 protein results from TCRdb running MiXCR on the PCR reads. The sample records hundreds of thousands of distinct CDR3 sequences, around 12% being singletons. The genes are TRBV15 and TRBJ2-3; 7 bases map to TRBD1. Sequencing was performed on PBMCs, taken before TCRalphabeta/CD19-depleted stem cell transplant. This sequence originates from a girl aged 2 to 9 with congenital amegakaryocytic thrombocytopenia, due to receive a stem cell transplant. The CDR3: CATSREKVGTASLRDTQYF. The CDR3 region has the DNA TGTGCCACCAGCAGAGAGAAGGTTGGGACAGCGTCTCTAAGAGATACGCAGTATTTT.